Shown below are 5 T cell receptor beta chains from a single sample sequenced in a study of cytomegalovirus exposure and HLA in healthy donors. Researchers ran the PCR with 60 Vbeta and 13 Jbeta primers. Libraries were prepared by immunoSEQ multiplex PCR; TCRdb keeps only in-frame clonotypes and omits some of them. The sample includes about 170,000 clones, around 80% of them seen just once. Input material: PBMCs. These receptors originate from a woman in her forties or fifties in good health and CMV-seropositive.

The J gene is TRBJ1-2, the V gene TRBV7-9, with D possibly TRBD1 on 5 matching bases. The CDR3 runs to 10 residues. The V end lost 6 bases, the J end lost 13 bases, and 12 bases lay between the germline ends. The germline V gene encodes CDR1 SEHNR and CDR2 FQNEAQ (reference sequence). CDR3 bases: TGTGCCAGCAGACCCAGGGAAGTCACCTTC. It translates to CASRPREVTF.

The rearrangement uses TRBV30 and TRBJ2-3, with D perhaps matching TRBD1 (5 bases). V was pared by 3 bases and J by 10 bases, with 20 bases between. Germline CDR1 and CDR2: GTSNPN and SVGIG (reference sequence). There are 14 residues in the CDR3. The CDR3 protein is CAWRQDTAGLAQYF. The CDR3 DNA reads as TGTGCCTGGAGACAGGACACGGCCGGGTTAGCGCAGTATTTT.

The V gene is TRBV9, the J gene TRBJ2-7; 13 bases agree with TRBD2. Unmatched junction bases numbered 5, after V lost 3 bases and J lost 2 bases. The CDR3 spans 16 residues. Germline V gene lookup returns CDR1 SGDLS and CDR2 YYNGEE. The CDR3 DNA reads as TGTGCCAGCAGCGAAGGACTAGCGGGAGCCGCCTACGAGCAGTACTTC. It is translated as CASSEGLAGAAYEQYF.

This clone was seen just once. The CDR3, as DNA: TGTGCCACCAGGTCGGGGGGGAGCAATCAGCCCCAGCATTTT. Translated: CATRSGGSNQPQHF. The chain has TRBV15 and TRBJ1-5; D perhaps matches TRBD1 (5 bases). Trimming took off 6 bases at V and 1 base at J, with 10 bases between the two ends. Germline V gene sequence: CDR1 LNHNV, CDR2 YYDKDF (reference sequence). There are 14 residues in the CDR3.

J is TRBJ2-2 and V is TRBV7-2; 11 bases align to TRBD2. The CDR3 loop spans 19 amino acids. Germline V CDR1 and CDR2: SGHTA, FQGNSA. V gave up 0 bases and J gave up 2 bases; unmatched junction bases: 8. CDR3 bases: TGTGCCAGCAGCTTAGCCCCGACTAGCGGGGTGGGCAACACCGGGGAGCTGTTTTTT. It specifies CASSLAPTSGVGNTGELFF.